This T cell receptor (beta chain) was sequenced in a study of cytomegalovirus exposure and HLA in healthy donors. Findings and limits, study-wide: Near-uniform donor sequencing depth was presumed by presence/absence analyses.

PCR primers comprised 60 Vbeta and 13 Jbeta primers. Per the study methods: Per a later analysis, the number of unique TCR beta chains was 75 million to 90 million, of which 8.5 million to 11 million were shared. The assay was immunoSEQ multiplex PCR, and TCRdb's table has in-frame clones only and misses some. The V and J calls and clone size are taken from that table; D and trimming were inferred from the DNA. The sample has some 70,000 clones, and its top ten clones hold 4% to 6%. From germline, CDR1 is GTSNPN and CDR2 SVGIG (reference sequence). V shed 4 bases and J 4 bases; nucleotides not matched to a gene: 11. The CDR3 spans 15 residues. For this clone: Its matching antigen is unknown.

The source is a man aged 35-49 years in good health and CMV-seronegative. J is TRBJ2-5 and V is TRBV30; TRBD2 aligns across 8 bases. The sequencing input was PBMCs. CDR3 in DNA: TGTGCCTGGACCTTACCCCGGGGGGGCTCAGAGACCCAGTACTTC. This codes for CAWTLPRGGSETQYF.